Listed below are T cell receptor beta chains from one sample, sequenced in a study of shared clonotypes between healthy human individuals. The data were produced by immunoSEQ multiplex PCR, yet TCRdb's version contains in-frame clones alone and is incomplete. The sample carries approximately 1.1 million clones, 75% to 85% recorded once. Specimen: memory CD4+ T cells from PBMCs. All receptors come from a man aged 18-30 years in good health. Some clones in this sample may be carry-over from other donors' samples. CDR3s include the opening cysteine and the closing phenylalanine or tryptophan. A D gene is named only where the DNA matches it firmly. Only part of the rows carry a size: once, few, many, or a class if the clone is expanded.

D: .
size: .
J: TRBJ1-2
V: TRBV18
CDR3: CASSPGSGSLSGYTF
DNA: TGTGCCAGCTCACCGGGGTCAGGGTCTCTCAGCGGCTACACCTTC

D: TRBD1
size: .
J: TRBJ2-7
V: TRBV18
CDR3: CASSLGQASYEQYF
DNA: TGTGCCAGCTCACTGGGACAGGCCTCCTACGAGCAGTACTTC

D: .
size: few
J: TRBJ1-2
V: TRBV7-9
CDR3: CASSLGYGSGVGYTF
DNA: TGTGCCAGCAGCCTCGGTTATGGAAGTGGGGTTGGCTACACCTTC

D: .
size: .
J: TRBJ1-1
V: TRBV7-2
CDR3: CASSLGRGLGEAFF
DNA: TGTGCCAGCAGCTTAGGACGGGGGTTAGGTGAAGCTTTCTTT

D: TRBD2
size: .
J: TRBJ2-7
V: TRBV18
CDR3: CASSPPSGRTSSYEQYF
DNA: TGTGCCAGCTCACCACCCAGCGGGAGAACTAGCTCCTACGAGCAGTACTTC

D: TRBD1
size: .
J: TRBJ1-1
V: TRBV27
CDR3: CASRGTGWTEAFF
DNA: TGTGCCAGCAGGGGGACAGGGTGGACTGAAGCTTTCTTT

D: TRBD2
size: .
J: TRBJ2-7
V: TRBV5-1
CDR3: CASSDIAGGAYEQYF
DNA: TGCGCCAGCAGCGACATAGCGGGAGGTGCCTACGAGCAGTACTTC

D: .
size: .
J: TRBJ1-4
V: TRBV19
CDR3: CATRGDSTNEKLFF
DNA: TGTGCCACCCGAGGTGACAGCACTAATGAAAAACTGTTTTTT

D: TRBD2
size: .
J: TRBJ2-7
V: TRBV5-1
CDR3: CASSLSSQSGTYEQYF
DNA: TGCGCCAGCAGCTTGTCTAGCCAGAGCGGGACCTACGAGCAGTACTTC

D: .
size: .
J: TRBJ2-7
V: TRBV6-1
CDR3: CASSELLGTVGTYEQYF
DNA: TGTGCCAGCAGTGAGCTGCTAGGGACGGTCGGGACCTACGAGCAGTACTTC

D: .
size: .
J: TRBJ2-3
V: TRBV6-5
CDR3: CASSYAGRTDTQYF
DNA: TGTGCCAGCAGTTACGCAGGCCGCACAGATACGCAGTATTTT

D: TRBD1
size: .
J: TRBJ1-5
V: TRBV10-3
CDR3: CAAQGYSNQPQHF
DNA: TGTGCCGCACAGGGGTATAGCAATCAGCCCCAGCATTTT

D: TRBD2
size: .
J: TRBJ2-1
V: TRBV7-2
CDR3: CASSQRLAGGYEQFF
DNA: TGTGCCAGCAGCCAGCGGCTAGCGGGAGGCTATGAGCAGTTCTTC

D: TRBD1
size: .
J: TRBJ1-5
V: TRBV18
CDR3: CASSPGQDQPQHF
DNA: TGTGCCAGCTCACCAGGACAGGATCAGCCCCAGCATTTT

D: .
size: .
J: TRBJ2-2
V: TRBV2
CDR3: CASSEEVNTGELFF
DNA: TGTGCCAGCAGTGAGGAGGTGAACACCGGGGAGCTGTTTTTT

D: .
size: .
J: TRBJ2-3
V: TRBV18
CDR3: CASSPDAGPTDTQYF
DNA: TGTGCCAGCTCACCGGATGCAGGGCCCACGGATACGCAGTATTTT

D: .
size: .
J: TRBJ2-7
V: TRBV6-1
CDR3: CASSYQGQQYF
DNA: TGTGCCAGCAGTTACCAGGGGCAGCAGTACTTC

D: TRBD2
size: .
J: TRBJ2-1
V: TRBV6-5
CDR3: CASSPTSGSTHEQFF
DNA: TGTGCCAGCAGTCCGACTAGCGGGAGTACCCATGAGCAGTTCTTC

D: .
size: .
J: TRBJ1-4
V: TRBV5-5
CDR3: CASSPDATNEKLFF
DNA: TGTGCCAGCAGCCCCGATGCAACTAATGAAAAACTGTTTTTT

D: TRBD1
size: few
J: TRBJ1-5
V: TRBV6-1
CDR3: CASSAQGDQPQHF
DNA: TGTGCCAGCAGTGCTCAGGGGGATCAGCCCCAGCATTTT

D: TRBD1
size: once
J: TRBJ2-7
V: TRBV7-9
CDR3: CASSSTGQTSYEQYF
DNA: TGTGCCAGCAGCTCCACGGGACAGACATCCTACGAGCAGTACTTC

D: .
size: .
J: TRBJ2-6
V: TRBV18
CDR3: CASSTSKDIQSRANVLTF
DNA: TGTGCCAGCTCAACATCCAAGGACATTCAAAGTCGGGCCAACGTCCTGACTTTC

D: TRBD2
size: .
J: TRBJ2-7
V: TRBV7-2
CDR3: CASSLAGTSGVGGEQYF
DNA: TGTGCCAGCAGCTTAGCCGGGACTAGCGGAGTCGGGGGGGAGCAGTACTTC

D: .
size: .
J: TRBJ2-3
V: TRBV29-1
CDR3: CSVVQALSTDTQYF
DNA: TGCAGCGTTGTACAAGCGCTTAGCACAGATACGCAGTATTTT

D: .
size: .
J: TRBJ1-5
V: TRBV28
CDR3: CASSFGRYNQPQHF
DNA: TGTGCCAGCAGTTTCGGGCGGTACAATCAGCCCCAGCATTTT

D: .
size: .
J: TRBJ1-1
V: TRBV7-3
CDR3: CASSLSRDTEAFF
DNA: TGTGCCAGCAGCTTAAGTAGGGACACTGAAGCTTTCTTT

D: .
size: .
J: TRBJ2-7
V: TRBV11-1
CDR3: CASSDRRRGLEQYF
DNA: TGTGCCAGCAGCGACCGACGGAGGGGTCTCGAGCAGTACTTC

D: .
size: .
J: TRBJ1-1
V: TRBV5-4
CDR3: CASSLVGGATEAFF
DNA: TGTGCCAGCAGCTTGGTGGGGGGCGCGACTGAAGCTTTCTTT

D: .
size: .
J: TRBJ2-1
V: TRBV4-2
CDR3: CASSQDGRYNEQFF
DNA: TGTGCCAGCAGCCAAGATGGGCGTTATAATGAGCAGTTCTTC

D: .
size: few
J: TRBJ1-1
V: TRBV28
CDR3: CASRPRFRVGNTEAFF
DNA: TGTGCCAGCAGGCCTCGATTCAGGGTAGGGAACACTGAAGCTTTCTTT

D: TRBD2
size: .
J: TRBJ2-2
V: TRBV5-4
CDR3: CASSALAGGAGELFF
DNA: TGTGCCAGCAGCGCGCTAGCGGGGGGGGCCGGGGAGCTGTTTTTT

D: .
size: .
J: TRBJ2-5
V: TRBV29-1
CDR3: CSVCPQGQETQYF
DNA: TGCAGCGTTTGTCCGCAGGGACAAGAGACCCAGTACTTC

D: TRBD1
size: .
J: TRBJ2-1
V: TRBV5-8
CDR3: CASSLAGAGGREEQFF
DNA: TGTGCCAGCAGCTTGGCCGGAGCAGGGGGCAGGGAGGAGCAGTTCTTC

D: TRBD1
size: once
J: TRBJ2-5
V: TRBV6-5
CDR3: CASKDRVETQYF
DNA: TGTGCCAGCAAGGACAGGGTGGAGACCCAGTACTTC

D: TRBD1
size: .
J: TRBJ1-2
V: TRBV5-1
CDR3: CASSSQGALGYTF
DNA: TGCGCCAGCAGCTCCCAGGGGGCTTTGGGCTACACCTTC

D: .
size: .
J: TRBJ1-1
V: TRBV7-8
CDR3: CASSQRQQMNTEAFF
DNA: TGTGCCAGCAGCCAGCGACAGCAAATGAACACTGAAGCTTTCTTT

D: .
size: .
J: TRBJ2-3
V: TRBV29-1
CDR3: CSVEDRDFRSGTDTQYF
DNA: TGCAGCGTTGAGGACCGGGACTTCCGATCGGGAACAGATACGCAGTATTTT

D: TRBD1
size: .
J: TRBJ1-2
V: TRBV28
CDR3: CATDTGGGYGYTF
DNA: TGTGCCACCGACACAGGGGGCGGTTATGGCTACACCTTC

D: .
size: .
J: TRBJ1-6
V: TRBV6-1
CDR3: CASSEGRGSPLHF
DNA: TGTGCCAGCAGTGAAGGCCGGGGGTCACCCCTCCACTTT

D: .
size: .
J: TRBJ2-7
V: TRBV2
CDR3: CASSERRDTSLDF
DNA: TGTGCCAGCAGTGAACGCCGGGACACGTCGCTCGACTTC

D: .
size: once
J: TRBJ2-7
V: TRBV6-4
CDR3: CASSESPGSYEQYF
DNA: TGTGCCAGCAGTGAATCTCCAGGAAGCTACGAGCAGTACTTC

D: TRBD1
size: .
J: TRBJ1-1
V: TRBV27
CDR3: CASSPIDRGAEAFF
DNA: TGTGCCAGCAGTCCGATAGACAGGGGCGCTGAAGCTTTCTTT

D: TRBD2
size: .
J: TRBJ2-1
V: TRBV7-3
CDR3: CASSLRPGGPYNEQFF
DNA: TGTGCCAGCAGCTTACGACCGGGAGGGCCCTACAATGAGCAGTTCTTC

D: .
size: .
J: TRBJ2-1
V: TRBV29-1
CDR3: CSARDHNAYEQFF
DNA: TGCAGCGCCCGGGACCACAACGCCTATGAGCAGTTCTTC

D: .
size: .
J: TRBJ2-3
V: TRBV9
CDR3: CASSVAIGNTDTQYF
DNA: TGTGCCAGCAGCGTAGCCATCGGGAACACAGATACGCAGTATTTT

D: .
size: .
J: TRBJ1-2
V: TRBV18
CDR3: CASSPGERYGYTF
DNA: TGTGCCAGCTCACCCGGTGAGCGCTATGGCTACACCTTC

D: .
size: .
J: TRBJ2-3
V: TRBV28
CDR3: CASSRSSAGTDTQYF
DNA: TGTGCCAGCAGTCGCTCTAGCGCAGGCACAGATACGCAGTATTTT

D: .
size: .
J: TRBJ1-1
V: TRBV2
CDR3: CASSLTAMNTEAFF
DNA: TGTGCCAGCAGCCTGACAGCGATGAACACTGAAGCTTTCTTT

D: .
size: .
J: TRBJ2-2
V: TRBV11-3
CDR3: CASSLGFPNTGELFF
DNA: TGTGCCAGCAGCTTGGGGTTTCCGAACACCGGGGAGCTGTTTTTT

D: .
size: .
J: TRBJ2-3
V: TRBV5-1
CDR3: CASSLDPGTSTDTQYF
DNA: TGCGCCAGCAGCTTGGACCCCGGGACTAGCACAGATACGCAGTATTTT

D: .
size: .
J: TRBJ2-5
V: TRBV5-1
CDR3: CASSLVSPGETQYF
DNA: TGCGCCAGCAGCTTGGTCTCCCCAGGGGAGACCCAGTACTTC

D: .
size: .
J: TRBJ2-2
V: TRBV7-5
CDR3: CVRSLVGLAGGPGELFF
DNA: TGTGTCAGAAGCTTAGTTGGACTAGCGGGAGGGCCCGGGGAGCTGTTTTTT

D: .
size: .
J: TRBJ2-3
V: TRBV25-1
CDR3: CASREVGTDTQYF
DNA: TGTGCCAGCAGGGAGGTGGGCACAGATACGCAGTATTTT

D: TRBD2
size: .
J: TRBJ2-3
V: TRBV5-4
CDR3: CASSPAGGDTQYF
DNA: TGTGCCAGCAGCCCAGCGGGAGGAGATACGCAGTATTTT

D: TRBD1
size: .
J: TRBJ2-3
V: TRBV6-5
CDR3: CASKRTGSTDTQYF
DNA: TGTGCCAGCAAGCGGACAGGGAGCACAGATACGCAGTATTTT

D: .
size: .
J: TRBJ1-2
V: TRBV27
CDR3: CASSLNRDYGYTF
DNA: TGTGCCAGCAGTTTAAACAGGGACTATGGCTACACCTTC

D: .
size: .
J: TRBJ1-1
V: TRBV7-8
CDR3: CASSRTANTEAFF
DNA: TGTGCCAGCAGCCGGACGGCGAACACTGAAGCTTTCTTT

D: TRBD2
size: .
J: TRBJ2-2
V: TRBV27
CDR3: CASSMRGRGELFF
DNA: TGTGCCAGCAGCATGCGCGGGAGAGGGGAGCTGTTTTTT

D: TRBD1
size: .
J: TRBJ2-7
V: TRBV7-8
CDR3: CASSIRQGEYEQYF
DNA: TGTGCCAGCAGCATACGACAGGGGGAGTACGAGCAGTACTTC